This TCR beta chain derives from a study of immune evolution from preneoplasia to lung adenocarcinoma. Profiled with immunoSEQ multiplex PCR; TCRdb holds only in-frame clones, not every one. The data show 3,500 to 4,500 clones, roughly nine tenths seen once. Trimming pared 1 base from V and 2 bases from J, leaving 12 bases between. CDR1 and CDR2 from the germline V gene are MGHRA and YSYEKL. This CDR3 region has 16 residues. Material for sequencing was FFPE minimally invasive lung adenocarcinoma tissue. This chain uses TRBV4-1 with TRBJ2-1; D is undetermined. The origin of this receptor is a donor older than 65 with lung adenocarcinoma. The CDR3 bases are TGCGCCAGCAGCCAAGGGCTAGGTGGGACCTACAATGAGCAGTTCTTC. This gives the protein CASSQGLGGTYNEQFF.